This T cell receptor beta chain was recorded in a study of T-cell reconstitution after alpha-beta-depleted transplantation in children. This CDR3 region has 16 residues. Trimming removed 3 bases from V and 0 bases from J, with 14 bases in between. Germline V CDR1 and CDR2: SGHRS, YFSETQ. Study-wide results and caveats: Several hundred graft clones that had expanded were reportedly the source of alpha-beta T cells about two months after transplant. At one year after transplant, newly produced T cells mostly accounted for T-cell counts and diversity.

In this sample, this clonotype turned up many times. Its antigen is not identified. Unique molecular identifiers were used to barcode this TCRbeta library. TCRdb re-derived calls from the PCR reads in MiXCR, one entry per CDR3 protein. The data contain about 440,000 distinct CDR3 sequences, approximately 41% of them singletons. The material sequenced was PBMCs, taken before TCRalphabeta/CD19-depleted stem cell transplant. The source of this sequence is a girl aged 2 to 9 with aplastic anemia, due to receive a stem cell transplant. This chain connects TRBV5-1 to TRBJ2-3; D is perhaps TRBD2 (6 bases). The DNA for the CDR3 is TGCGCCAGCAGCTATTCCGGGACTGGAAGCACAGATACGCAGTATTTT. Its protein product is CASSYSGTGSTDTQYF.